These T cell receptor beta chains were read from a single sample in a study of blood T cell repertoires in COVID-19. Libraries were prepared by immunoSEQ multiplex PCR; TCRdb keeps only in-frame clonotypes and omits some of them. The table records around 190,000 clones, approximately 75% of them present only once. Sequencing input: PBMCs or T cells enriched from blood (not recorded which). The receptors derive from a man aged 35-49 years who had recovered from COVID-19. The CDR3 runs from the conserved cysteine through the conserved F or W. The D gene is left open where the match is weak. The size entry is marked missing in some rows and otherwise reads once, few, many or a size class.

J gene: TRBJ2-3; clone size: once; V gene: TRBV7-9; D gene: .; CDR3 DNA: TGTGCCAGCAGCTTAGGGAGAGGGAGTAGCACAGATACGCAGTATTTT; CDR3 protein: CASSLGRGSSTDTQYF
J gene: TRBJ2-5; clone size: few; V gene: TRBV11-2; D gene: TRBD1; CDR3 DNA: TGTGCCAGCAGCTTAGTCCGGACAGGGTTGGAGACCCAGTACTTC; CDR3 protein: CASSLVRTGLETQYF
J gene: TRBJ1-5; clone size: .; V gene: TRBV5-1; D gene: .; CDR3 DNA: TGCGCCAGCAGCTTGGATCCCGACGGGGATCAGCCCCAGCATTTT; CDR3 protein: CASSLDPDGDQPQHF
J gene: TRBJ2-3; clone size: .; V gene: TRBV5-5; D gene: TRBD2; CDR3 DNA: TGTGCCAGCAGCTTTACAATTAGCGGGGGGGCCTTGGATACGCAGTATTTT; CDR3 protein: CASSFTISGGALDTQYF
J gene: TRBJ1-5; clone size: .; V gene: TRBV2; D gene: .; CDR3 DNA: TGTGCCAGCAGTGGGGGGGTCCATAGCAATCAGCCCCAGCATTTT; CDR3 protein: CASSGGVHSNQPQHF
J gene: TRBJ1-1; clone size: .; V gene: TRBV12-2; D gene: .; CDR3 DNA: TGTGCAAGTCGCTTAGACAGGGAGGGGACTGAAGCTTTCTTT; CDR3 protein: CASRLDREGTEAFF
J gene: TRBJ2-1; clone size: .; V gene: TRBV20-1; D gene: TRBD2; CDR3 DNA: TGCAGTGCTAGTCTGACTAGCGGGGCCCACAATGAGCAGTTCTTC; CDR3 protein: CSASLTSGAHNEQFF
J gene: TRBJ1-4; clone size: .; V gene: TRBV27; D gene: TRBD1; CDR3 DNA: TGTGCCAGCAGCCCTGACAGGGGGCGCGTCACTAATGAAAAACTGTTTTTT; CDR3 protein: CASSPDRGRVTNEKLFF
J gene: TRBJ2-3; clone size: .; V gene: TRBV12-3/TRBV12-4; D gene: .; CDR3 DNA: TGTGCCAGCAGTTTGCGGTCCACAGATACGCAGTATTTT; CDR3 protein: CASSLRSTDTQYF
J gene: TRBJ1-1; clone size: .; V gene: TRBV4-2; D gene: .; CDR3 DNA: TGTGCCAGCAGCCAAGAGGGGGGGCAGGGCCGGACCGCTTTCTTT; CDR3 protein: CASSQEGGQGRTAFF
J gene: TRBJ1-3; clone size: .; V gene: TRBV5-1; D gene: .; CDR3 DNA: TGCGCCAGCAGCCCCCCGGACTCCTCAGGAAACACCATATATTTT; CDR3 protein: CASSPPDSSGNTIYF
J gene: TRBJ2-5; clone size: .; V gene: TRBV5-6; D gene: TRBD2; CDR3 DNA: TGTGCCAGCAGCCGGGCTTTTACGGGGGGGCTGGAGACCCAGTACTTC; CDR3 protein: CASSRAFTGGLETQYF
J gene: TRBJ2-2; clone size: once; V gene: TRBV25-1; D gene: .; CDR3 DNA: TGTGCCAGCAGTGACAGGGGGAACACCGGGGAGCTGTTTTTT; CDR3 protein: CASSDRGNTGELFF
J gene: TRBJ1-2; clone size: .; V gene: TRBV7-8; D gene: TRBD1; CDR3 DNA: TGTGCCAGCAGCCCCCGGGACAGTTCTAACTATGGCTACACCTTC; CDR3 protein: CASSPRDSSNYGYTF
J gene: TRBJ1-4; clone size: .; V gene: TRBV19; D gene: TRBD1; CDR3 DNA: TGTGCCAGTAGTATCTTACCAGGGGGAAAACTGTTTTTT; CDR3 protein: CASSILPGGKLFF
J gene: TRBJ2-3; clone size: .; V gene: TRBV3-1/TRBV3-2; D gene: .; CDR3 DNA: TGTGCCAGCAGCCAAGATGGCCGACCGGGAGATACGCAGTATTTT; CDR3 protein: CASSQDGRPGDTQYF
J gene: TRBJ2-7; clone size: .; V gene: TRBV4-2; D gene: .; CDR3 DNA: TGTGCCAGCAGCCAAGACAGCGTTACCTACGAGCAGTACTTC; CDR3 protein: CASSQDSVTYEQYF
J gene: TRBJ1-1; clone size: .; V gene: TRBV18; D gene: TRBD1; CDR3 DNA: TGTGCCAGCTCACCACAGACAGGGGGCACTGAAGCTTTCTTT; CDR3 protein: CASSPQTGGTEAFF
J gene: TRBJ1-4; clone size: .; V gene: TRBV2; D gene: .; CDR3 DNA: TGTGCCAGCCAGCGATCCTCAACTAATGAAAAACTGTTTTTT; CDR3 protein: CASQRSSTNEKLFF
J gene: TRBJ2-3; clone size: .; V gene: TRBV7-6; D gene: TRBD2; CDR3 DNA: TGTGCCAGCAGCTTATTTCCTAGCGGGAGTAGCACAGATACGCAGTATTTT; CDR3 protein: CASSLFPSGSSTDTQYF
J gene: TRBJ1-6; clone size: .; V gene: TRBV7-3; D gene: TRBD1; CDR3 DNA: TGTGCCAGCAGCTTAGGAGGGACAGGCAATCCTGGTTCACCCCTCCACTTT; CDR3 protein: CASSLGGTGNPGSPLHF
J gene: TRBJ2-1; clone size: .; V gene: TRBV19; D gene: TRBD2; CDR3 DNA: TGTGCCAGTAGTCCGCGGGGACTAGATGCGGAGCAGTTCTTC; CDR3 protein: CASSPRGLDAEQFF
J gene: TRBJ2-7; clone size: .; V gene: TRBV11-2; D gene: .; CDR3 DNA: TGTGCCAGCAGCTTAGATCGCCCAGGGGCTGGCTACGAGCAGTACTTC; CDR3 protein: CASSLDRPGAGYEQYF
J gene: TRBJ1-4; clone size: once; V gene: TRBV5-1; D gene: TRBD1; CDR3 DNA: TGCGCCAGCAGCTTGAGGGGGACAGGGGGTATCCGGACTAATGAAAAACTGTTTTTT; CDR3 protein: CASSLRGTGGIRTNEKLFF
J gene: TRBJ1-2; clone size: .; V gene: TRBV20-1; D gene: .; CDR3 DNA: TGCAGTGCTAGAGGTTGGGAGGGCTACACCTTC; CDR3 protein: CSARGWEGYTF
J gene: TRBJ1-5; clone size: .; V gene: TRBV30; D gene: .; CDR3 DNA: TGTGCCTGGAGTACAACGGACAGAGATCAGCCCCAGCATTTT; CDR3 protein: CAWSTTDRDQPQHF
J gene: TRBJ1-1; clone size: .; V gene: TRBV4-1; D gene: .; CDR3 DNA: TGCGCCAGCAGCCAAGACTCGGGGGTTACTGAAGCTTTCTTT; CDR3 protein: CASSQDSGVTEAFF
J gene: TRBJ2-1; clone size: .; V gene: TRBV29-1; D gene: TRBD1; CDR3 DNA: TGCAGCGTTGAACCATCAAGGACAGGGTTGCAGTTCTTC; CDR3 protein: CSVEPSRTGLQFF
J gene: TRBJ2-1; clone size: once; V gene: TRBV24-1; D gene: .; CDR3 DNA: TGTGCCACCAGTGATCCTACCGACAGTCACAATGAGCAGTTCTTC; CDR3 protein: CATSDPTDSHNEQFF
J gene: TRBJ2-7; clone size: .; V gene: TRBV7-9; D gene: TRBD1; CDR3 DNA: TGTGCCAGCAGCTTAGACGGGACAGGGTGGGGCGAGCAGTACTTC; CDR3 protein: CASSLDGTGWGEQYF
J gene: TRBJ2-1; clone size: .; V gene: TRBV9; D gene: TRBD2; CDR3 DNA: TGTGCCAGCAGCGTAGGAGAGGGACTAGCGGAAAACAATGAGCAGTTCTTC; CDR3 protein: CASSVGEGLAENNEQFF
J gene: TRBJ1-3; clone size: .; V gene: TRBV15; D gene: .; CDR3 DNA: TGTGCCACCAGCAGAAAAAGACAGTCCGGAAACACCATATATTTT; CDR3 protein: CATSRKRQSGNTIYF
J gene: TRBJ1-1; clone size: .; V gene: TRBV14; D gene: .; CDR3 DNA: TGTGCCAGCAGCTCTCAGATGAACACTGAAGCTTTCTTT; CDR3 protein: CASSSQMNTEAFF
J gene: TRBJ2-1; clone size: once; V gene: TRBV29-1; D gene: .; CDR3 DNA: TGCAGCGCCCCCGGCGGTTCATGGCTCAAAAATGAGCAGTTCTTC; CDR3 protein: CSAPGGSWLKNEQFF
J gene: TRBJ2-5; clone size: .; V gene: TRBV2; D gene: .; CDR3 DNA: TGTGCCAGCAGCATGGACAGTCTACAAGAGACCCAGTACTTC; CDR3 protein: CASSMDSLQETQYF
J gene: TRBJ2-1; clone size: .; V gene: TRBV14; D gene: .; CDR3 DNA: TGTGCCAGCAGCCAAGAGGGCCAACCCTTCTACAATGAGCAGTTCTTC; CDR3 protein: CASSQEGQPFYNEQFF
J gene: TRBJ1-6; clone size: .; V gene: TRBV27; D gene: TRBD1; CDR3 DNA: TGTGCCAGCAGTCCAGGGACAGCTACCCGGTCACCCCTCCACTTT; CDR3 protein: CASSPGTATRSPLHF
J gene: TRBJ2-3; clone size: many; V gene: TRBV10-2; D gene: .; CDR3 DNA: TGCGCCAGCAGTGAGTCAGACCAGGGCCAAAGCACAGATACGCAGTATTTT; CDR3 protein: CASSESDQGQSTDTQYF
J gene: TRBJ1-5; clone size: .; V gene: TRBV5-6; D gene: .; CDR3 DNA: TGTGCCAGCAGCTTGTGGAGCCGGGTCGATCAGCCCCAGCATTTT; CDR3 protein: CASSLWSRVDQPQHF
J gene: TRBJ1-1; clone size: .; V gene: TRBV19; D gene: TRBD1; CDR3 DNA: TGTGCCAGTAGTATTCAACGACCGGGACAGGGGGGGGCAGCTTTCTTT; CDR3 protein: CASSIQRPGQGGAAFF
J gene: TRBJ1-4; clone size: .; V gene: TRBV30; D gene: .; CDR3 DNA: TGTGCCTGGACCACCCGGGGGGAAAAACTGTTTTTT; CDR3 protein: CAWTTRGEKLFF
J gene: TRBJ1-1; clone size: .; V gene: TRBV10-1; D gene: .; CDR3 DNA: TGCGCCAGCAGGGTGAGAGGGGGTGACAACACTGAAGCTTTCTTT; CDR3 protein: CASRVRGGDNTEAFF
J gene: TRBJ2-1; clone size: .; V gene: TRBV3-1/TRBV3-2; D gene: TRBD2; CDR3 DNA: TGTGCCAGCAGCCCTCCCCCCCCGGGACTAGCTTACAATGAGCAGTTCTTC; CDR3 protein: CASSPPPPGLAYNEQFF
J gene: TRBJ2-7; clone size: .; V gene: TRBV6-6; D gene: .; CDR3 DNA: TGTGCCAGCAGTTACCCGGGGGGCGGGAGTTCCGAGCAGTACTTC; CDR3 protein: CASSYPGGGSSEQYF
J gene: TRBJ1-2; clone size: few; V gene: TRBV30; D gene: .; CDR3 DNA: TGTGCCTGGAGTGGGTGGCAGGGTGGCTATGGCTACACCTTC; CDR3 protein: CAWSGWQGGYGYTF
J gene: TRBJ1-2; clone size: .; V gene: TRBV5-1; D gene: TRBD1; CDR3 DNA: TGCGCCAGCAGCTTGGCGGCGACAGGGAACGGCTACACCTTC; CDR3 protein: CASSLAATGNGYTF
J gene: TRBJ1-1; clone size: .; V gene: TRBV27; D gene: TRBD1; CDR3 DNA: TGTGCCAGCAGTTTCGCTACCACAGGGGGGAATGCTTTCTTT; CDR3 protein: CASSFATTGGNAFF
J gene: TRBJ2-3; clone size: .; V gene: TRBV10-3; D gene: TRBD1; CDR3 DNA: TGTGCCATCAGGGGAGGACAGGGTGCAGATACGCAGTATTTT; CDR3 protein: CAIRGGQGADTQYF
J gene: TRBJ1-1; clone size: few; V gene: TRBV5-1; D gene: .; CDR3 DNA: TGCGCCAGCAGCTTTCCAGGGCGGAACACTGAAGCTTTCTTT; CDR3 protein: CASSFPGRNTEAFF
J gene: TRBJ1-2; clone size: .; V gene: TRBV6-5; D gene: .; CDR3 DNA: TGTGCCAGCAGCAGGACACAAGGATATGGCTACACCTTC; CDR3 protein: CASSRTQGYGYTF
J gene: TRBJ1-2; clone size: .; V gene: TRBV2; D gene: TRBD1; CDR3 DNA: TGTGCCAGCATCCGGGACAGGGACTATGGCTACACCTTC; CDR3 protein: CASIRDRDYGYTF
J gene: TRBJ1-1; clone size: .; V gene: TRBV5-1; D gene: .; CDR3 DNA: TGCGCCAGCAGCTTGGACTTCAGGGAAAACACTGAAGCTTTCTTT; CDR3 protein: CASSLDFRENTEAFF
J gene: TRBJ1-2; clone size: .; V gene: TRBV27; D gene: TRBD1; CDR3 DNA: TGTGCCAGCAGTTCCGAACGCAGGGGGGATTATGGCTACACCTTC; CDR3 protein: CASSSERRGDYGYTF
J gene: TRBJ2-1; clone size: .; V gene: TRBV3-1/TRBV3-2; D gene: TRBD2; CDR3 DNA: TGTGCCAGCAGCCAGTATAGCGGGAGGAAATACAATGAGCAGTTCTTC; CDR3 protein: CASSQYSGRKYNEQFF
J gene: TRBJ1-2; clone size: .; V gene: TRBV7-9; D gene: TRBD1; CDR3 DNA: TGTGCCAGCAGCTTGGCCGGGACAGGGAGCGGCTACACCTTC; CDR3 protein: CASSLAGTGSGYTF
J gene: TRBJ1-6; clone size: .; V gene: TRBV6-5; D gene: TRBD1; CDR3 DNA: TGTGCCAGCAGGGACAGGGGAGGAGATAATTCACCCCTCCACTTT; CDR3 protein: CASRDRGGDNSPLHF
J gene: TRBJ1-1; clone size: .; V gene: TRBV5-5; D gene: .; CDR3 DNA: TGTGCCAGCAGCTCTACTTACAGTCAGCTGAACACTGAAGCTTTCTTT; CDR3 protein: CASSSTYSQLNTEAFF